The 5 T cell receptor beta chains below all came from one sample that was sequenced in a study of HIV-infected patients and healthy controls. About 540 ng RNA was reverse transcribed with alpha and beta constant-region primers. Using multiplexing indices, alpha and beta chain libraries were generated apart by chain-specific third strand synthesis. TCRdb re-called the 5' RACE reads with MiXCR, one entry per CDR3 protein. The sample has about 13,000 distinct CDR3 sequences, roughly 9.9% seen once. Whole blood was used without fractionation, so all unsorted peripheral T cells were included. The sample was blood. Every receptor here comes from an adult in good health.

The rearrangement links TRBV6-5 to TRBJ2-7; tentative D call: TRBD2 (6 bases). The CDR3 covers 13 residues. The V gene's germline CDR1 is MNHEY and CDR2 SVGAGI. V lost 0 bases and J 13 bases, leaving 16 bases between the germline ends. DNA of the CDR3: TGTGCCAGCAGTTACTCGAGCAGCGGGTCCGTTTACTTC. This gives the protein CASSYSSSGSVYF.

The CDR3 reads CASSWDGGTYEQYF. In DNA, the CDR3 is TGTGCCAGCAGTTGGGACGGCGGGACCTACGAGCAGTACTTC. The chain couples TRBV28 to TRBJ2-7; D is possibly TRBD2 (6 bases). This CDR3 region has 14 residues. The V gene's germline CDR1 is MDHEN and CDR2 SYDVKM. The V end lost 4 bases, the J end lost 2 bases, and 12 bases lay between the germline ends.

The chain links TRBV2 to TRBJ2-3; D remains unclear. The V gene's germline CDR1 is SNHLY and CDR2 FYNNEI. This CDR3 has 13 residues. V dropped 6 bases and J dropped 1 base, with 8 bases sitting between them. CDR3 amino acids: CASRDRGTDTQYF. The DNA for the CDR3 is TGTGCCAGCAGGGATAGGGGCACAGATACGCAGTATTTT.

This clonotype was observed at least ten times. This rearrangement joins TRBV28 to TRBJ2-1; 8 bases match TRBD2. CDR3 size: 14 residues. Germline CDR1 MDHEN, CDR2 SYDVKM. Trimming removed 5 bases from V and 9 bases from J; junction bases left unmatched: 9. The chain's CDR3 is CASSIRPGLGEQFF. The CDR3 nucleotides are TGTGCCAGCAGTATTAGACCGGGACTAGGTGAGCAGTTCTTC.

This clonotype was counted a few times. The rearrangement uses TRBV20-1 and TRBJ2-7, with TRBD2 identical over 8 bases. The CDR3 has 18 amino acids. V trimming: 3 bases; J trimming: 2 bases; junction bases outside the gene matches: 18. Germline CDR1 is DFQATT and CDR2 is SNEGSKA (reference sequence). CDR3 loop: CSASGVLAATSDTYEQYF. The CDR3 DNA is TGCAGTGCTAGCGGGGTTCTAGCGGCGACTAGCGATACCTACGAGCAGTACTTC.